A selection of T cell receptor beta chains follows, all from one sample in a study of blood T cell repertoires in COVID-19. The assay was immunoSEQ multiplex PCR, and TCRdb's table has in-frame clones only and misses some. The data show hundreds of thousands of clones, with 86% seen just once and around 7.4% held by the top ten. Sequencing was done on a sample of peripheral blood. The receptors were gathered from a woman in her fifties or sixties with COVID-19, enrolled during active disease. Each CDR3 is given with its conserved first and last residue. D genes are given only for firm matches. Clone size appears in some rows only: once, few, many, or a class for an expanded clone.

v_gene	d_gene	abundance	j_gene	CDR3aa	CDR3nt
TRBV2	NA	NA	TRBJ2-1	CASTGPSRGHSHSYNEQFF	TGTGCCAGCACCGGACCCTCCAGGGGTCACAGTCACTCCTACAATGAGCAGTTCTTC
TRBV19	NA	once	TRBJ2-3	CASSYTGASTDTQYF	TGTGCCAGTAGTTACACAGGAGCTAGCACAGATACGCAGTATTTT
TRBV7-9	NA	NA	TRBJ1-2	CASSLQDGYTF	TGTGCCAGCAGCCTACAGGATGGCTACACCTTC
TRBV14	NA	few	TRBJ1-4	CASSQEFATNEKLFF	TGTGCCAGCAGCCAAGAATTCGCAACTAATGAAAAACTGTTTTTT
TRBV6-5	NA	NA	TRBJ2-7	CASSYSYKSYEQYF	TGTGCCAGCAGTTACTCGTACAAATCCTACGAGCAGTACTTC
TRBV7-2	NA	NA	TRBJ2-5	CASSLFFAGKFGETQYF	TGTGCCAGCAGCTTATTCTTTGCAGGGAAATTTGGAGAGACCCAGTACTTC
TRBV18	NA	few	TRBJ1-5	CASSPRESGQPQHF	TGTGCCAGCTCACCACGCGAGTCTGGTCAGCCCCAGCATTTT
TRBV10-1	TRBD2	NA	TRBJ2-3	CASSESGSGGTDTQYF	TGCGCCAGCAGTGAGTCGGGTAGCGGGGGCACAGATACGCAGTATTTT
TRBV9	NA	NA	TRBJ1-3	CASSVDQGLGNTIYF	TGTGCCAGCAGCGTAGATCAGGGGCTCGGAAACACCATATATTTT
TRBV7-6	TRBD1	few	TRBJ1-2	CASSWDRGSDGYTF	TGTGCCAGCAGCTGGGACAGGGGTTCCGATGGCTACACCTTC
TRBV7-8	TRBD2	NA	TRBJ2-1	CASSLVFWTSGGSGEQFF	TGTGCCAGCAGCTTAGTATTTTGGACTAGCGGGGGCTCTGGTGAGCAGTTCTTC
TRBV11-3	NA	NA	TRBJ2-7	CASSLGFRTEQYF	TGTGCCAGCAGCTTGGGCTTCCGTACGGAGCAGTACTTC
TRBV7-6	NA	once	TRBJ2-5	CASSFTEGTQYF	TGTGCCAGCAGCTTCACCGAGGGGACCCAGTACTTC
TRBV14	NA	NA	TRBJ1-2	CASSQTAYGYTF	TGTGCCAGCAGCCAAACAGCCTATGGCTACACCTTC
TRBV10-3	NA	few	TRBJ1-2	CAIPGSDSAPYGYTF	TGTGCCATCCCCGGGTCCGACTCAGCACCCTATGGCTACACCTTC
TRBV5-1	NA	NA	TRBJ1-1	CASSSETGSTEAFF	TGCGCCAGCAGCTCCGAAACAGGGAGCACTGAAGCTTTCTTT
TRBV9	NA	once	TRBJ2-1	CASSAFYNEQFF	TGTGCCAGCAGCGCGTTTTACAATGAGCAGTTCTTC
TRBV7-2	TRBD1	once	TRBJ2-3	CASSLTGGKGDTQYF	TGTGCCAGCAGCTTGACAGGGGGCAAAGGAGATACGCAGTATTTT